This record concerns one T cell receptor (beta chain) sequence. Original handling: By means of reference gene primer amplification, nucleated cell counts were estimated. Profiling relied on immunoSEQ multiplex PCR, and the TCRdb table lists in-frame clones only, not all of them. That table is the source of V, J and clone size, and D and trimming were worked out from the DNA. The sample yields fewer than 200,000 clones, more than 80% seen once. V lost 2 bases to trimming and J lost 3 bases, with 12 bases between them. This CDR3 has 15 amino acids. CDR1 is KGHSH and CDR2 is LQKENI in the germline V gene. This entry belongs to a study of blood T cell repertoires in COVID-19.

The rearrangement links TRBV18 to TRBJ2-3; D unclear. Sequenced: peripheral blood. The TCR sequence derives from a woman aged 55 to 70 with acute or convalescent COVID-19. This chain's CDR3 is CASSPYSRTTDTQYF. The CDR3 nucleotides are TGTGCCAGCTCACCATATTCTAGAACGACAGATACGCAGTATTTT. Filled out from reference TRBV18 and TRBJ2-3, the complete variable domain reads NAGVMQNPRHLVRRRGQEARLRCSPMKGHSHVYWYRQLPEEGLKFMVYLQKENIIDESGMPKERFSAEFPKEGPSILRIQQVVRGDSAAYFCASSPYSRTTDTQYFGPGTRLTVL.